This paragraph reports one TCR beta chain. The antigen remains undetermined. The entry originates in a study of CD8+ T cells in alopecia areata. Study context: Those patients who were treated received oral tofacitinib, which was given at 5 to 10 mg twice daily for moderate-to-severe alopecia areata.

RNA, once extracted, was reverse transcribed into cDNA for use as the sequencing template. Clones were sequenced by immunoSEQ multiplex PCR, and TCRdb holds only the in-frame ones, with some missing. The sample yields roughly 250,000 clones, about two thirds seen once. Notes on the study in general: Sequencing of scalp samples also captures resident alphabeta T cells of normal skin.

CDR1 SGHTA and CDR2 FQGNSA come from the germline V gene. CDR3 length: 17 amino acids. V shed 0 bases, J shed 5 bases, and the junction held 10 bases outside the gene matches. The specimen comprised CD4+ T cells sorted from blood, sampled at week 0. The receptor comes from a human donor with alopecia areata. The chain employs TRBV7-2 and TRBJ2-5, with 9 bases fitting TRBD2. In DNA form, the CDR3 reads TGTGCCAGCAGCTTAGCGCTATCTAGCGGGGTGGGGGAGACCCAGTACTTC. Its translation: CASSLALSSGVGETQYF.